This entry features one TCR beta chain sequence. In the study's own analysis: For nucleated cells, counts were estimated from reference gene primer amplification. The assay was immunoSEQ multiplex PCR, and TCRdb's table has in-frame clones only and misses some. Clone size and the V and J calls come from that table; the DNA yielded D and trimming. The sample contains approximately 100,000 clones, 80% to 90% of which appear only once. This sample stems from a study of blood T cell repertoires in COVID-19. Overall study: Specimens from acute and convalescent COVID-19 originated in the United States, Italy and Spain.

CDR1 and CDR2 (germline): SQVTM, ANQGSEA. With V trimmed by 6 bases and J by 5 bases, 12 bases remained unmatched. The CDR3 length is 14 residues. The origin of this receptor is a human donor in a cohort sampled during active COVID-19. The sequencing sample was made of peripheral blood. The rearrangement links TRBV29-1 to TRBJ1-2, with 7 positions matching TRBD1. This CDR3 reads CSVLIPTGFYGYTF. The CDR3 DNA reads TGCAGCGTCCTAATACCGACAGGGTTTTATGGCTACACCTTC.